A single sample gave rise to the 4 T cell receptor beta chains below, sequenced in a study of CD8 T cells in ankylosing spondylitis (TCRdb year 2017). The library relied on 5' RACE. The sample was run on an Illumina HiSeq 2500. The public reads were reprocessed in TCRdb via fastp at Q25 and MiXCR, keeping in-frame beta chains. Rows are unified per CDR3 protein, each entry keeping the most common DNA and genes. For this sample the table gives nearly 350,000 distinct CDR3 sequences, of which roughly 15% were detected only once. Clones ranked in the top ten supply 1.1% of the sample. The sample consisted of blood, either unsorted or a sorted T cell fraction (not recorded which). The receptors shown here come from a male donor with ankylosing spondylitis or in good health (not recorded which).

V gene TRBV6-1 combines with J gene TRBJ1-6; TRBD1 aligns across 7 bases. Unmatched junction bases numbered 4, after V lost 2 bases and J lost 6 bases. There are 15 residues in the CDR3. Germline V gene sequence: CDR1 MNHNS, CDR2 SASEGT. The CDR3 DNA is TGTGCCAGCAGTGAATTACAGGGGCGTAATTCACCCCTCCACTTT. Protein sequence: CASSELQGRNSPLHF.

This clonotype has ten or more counts. The J gene is TRBJ2-4, the V gene TRBV6-5, with D possibly matching TRBD2 (5 bases). Per the germline V gene, CDR1 is MNHEY and CDR2 is SVGAGI. Deletions cut 4 bases from V and 16 bases from J, with 29 bases between. The CDR3 consists of 16 residues. The CDR3 coding sequence is TGTGCCAGCAGTTCCTTGACGGGGTTGGATAGCCACCCTCCCTACTTC. Amino acid sequence: CASSSLTGLDSHPPYF.

V gene TRBV5-5 combines with J gene TRBJ2-6; maybe TRBD1 (5 bases). Trimming removed 1 base from V and 0 bases from J, with 11 bases in between. The CDR3 has 17 residues. Germline V gene data show CDR1 as SGHKS and CDR2 as YYEKEE (reference sequence). In DNA form, the CDR3 reads TGTGCCAGCAGCTTGAACAGGCTCTCCTCTGGGGCCAACGTCCTGACTTTC. This translates into CASSLNRLSSGANVLTF.

The chain carries TRBV7-9 and TRBJ1-1; TRBD1 is a possible D gene (5 bases). Germline loops: CDR1 SEHNR, CDR2 FQNEAQ (reference sequence). Trimming shortened V by 2 bases and J by 5 bases, and 15 bases separated the two germline ends. CDR3 length: 15 amino acids. This chain's CDR3 is CASSLLSGRKTEAFF. The DNA for the CDR3 is TGTGCCAGCAGCTTACTTTCAGGGCGGAAAACTGAAGCTTTCTTT.